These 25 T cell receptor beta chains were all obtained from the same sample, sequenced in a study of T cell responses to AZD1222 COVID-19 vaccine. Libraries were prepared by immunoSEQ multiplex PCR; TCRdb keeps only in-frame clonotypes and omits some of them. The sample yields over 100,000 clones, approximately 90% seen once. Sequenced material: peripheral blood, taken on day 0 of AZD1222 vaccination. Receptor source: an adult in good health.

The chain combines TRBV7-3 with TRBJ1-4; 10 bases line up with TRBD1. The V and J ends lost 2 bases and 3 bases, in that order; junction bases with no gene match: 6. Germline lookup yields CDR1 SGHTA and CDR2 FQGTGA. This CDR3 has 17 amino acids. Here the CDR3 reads CASSLDGTGVSNEKLFF. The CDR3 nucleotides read TGTGCCAGCAGCTTAGACGGGACAGGGGTTTCTAATGAAAAACTGTTTTTT.

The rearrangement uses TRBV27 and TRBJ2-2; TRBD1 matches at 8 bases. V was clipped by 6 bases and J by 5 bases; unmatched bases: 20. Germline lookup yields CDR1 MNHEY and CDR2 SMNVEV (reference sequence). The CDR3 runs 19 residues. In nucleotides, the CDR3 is TGTGCCAGCAGGGGGATAGGTCTTAGGGACAGGCGACGGACCGGGGAGCTGTTTTTT. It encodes CASRGIGLRDRRRTGELFF.

CDR3 residues: CASSLDPGGSEKLFF. The DNA for the CDR3 is TGTGCCAGCAGCTTAGACCCAGGGGGTAGTGAAAAACTGTTTTTT. V and J are TRBV7-2 and TRBJ1-4; 7 bases map to TRBD1. This CDR3 is built from 15 residues. The trim removed 1 base at V and 7 bases at J, leaving 6 bases unmatched. CDR1 and CDR2 from the germline V gene are SGHTA and FQGNSA.

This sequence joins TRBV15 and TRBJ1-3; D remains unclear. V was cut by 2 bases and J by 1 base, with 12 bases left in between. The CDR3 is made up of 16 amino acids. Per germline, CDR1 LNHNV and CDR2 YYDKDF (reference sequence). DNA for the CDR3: TGTGCCACCAGCAGAACCACTTTAGGGTCTGGAAACACCATATATTTT. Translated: CATSRTTLGSGNTIYF.

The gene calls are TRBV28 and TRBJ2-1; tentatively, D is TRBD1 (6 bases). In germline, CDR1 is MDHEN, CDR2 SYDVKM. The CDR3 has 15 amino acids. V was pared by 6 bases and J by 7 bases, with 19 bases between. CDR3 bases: TGTGCCAGCAGCACCCCAAGGGGGAATCTTAATGAGCAGTTCTTC. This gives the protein CASSTPRGNLNEQFF.

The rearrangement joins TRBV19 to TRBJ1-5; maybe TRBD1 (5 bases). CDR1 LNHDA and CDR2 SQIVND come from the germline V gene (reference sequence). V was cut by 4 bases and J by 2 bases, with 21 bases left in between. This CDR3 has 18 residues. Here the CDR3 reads CASSNRGLRGAGNQPQHF. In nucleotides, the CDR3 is TGTGCCAGTAGTAATAGGGGCCTGCGGGGAGCGGGCAATCAGCCCCAGCATTTT.

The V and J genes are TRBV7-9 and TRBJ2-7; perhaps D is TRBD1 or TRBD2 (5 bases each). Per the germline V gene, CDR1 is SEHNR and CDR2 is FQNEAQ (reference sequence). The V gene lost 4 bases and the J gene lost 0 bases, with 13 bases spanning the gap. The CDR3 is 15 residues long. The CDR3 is CASSSWDGLSYEQYF. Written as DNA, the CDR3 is TGTGCCAGCAGCTCCTGGGACGGACTCTCCTACGAGCAGTACTTC.

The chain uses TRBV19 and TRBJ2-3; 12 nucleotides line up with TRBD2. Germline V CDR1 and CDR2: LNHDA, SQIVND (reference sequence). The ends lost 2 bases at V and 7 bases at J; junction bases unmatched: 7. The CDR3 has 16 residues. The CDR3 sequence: CASSIRLAGVGNTQYF. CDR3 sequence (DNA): TGTGCCAGTAGTATAAGACTAGCGGGAGTTGGAAATACGCAGTATTTT. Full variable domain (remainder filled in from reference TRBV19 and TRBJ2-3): DGGITQSPKYLFRKEGQNVTLSCEQNLNHDAMYWYRQDPGQGLRLIYYSQIVNDFQKGDIAEGYSVSREKKESFPLTVTSAQKNPTAFYLCASSIRLAGVGNTQYFGPGTRLTVL.

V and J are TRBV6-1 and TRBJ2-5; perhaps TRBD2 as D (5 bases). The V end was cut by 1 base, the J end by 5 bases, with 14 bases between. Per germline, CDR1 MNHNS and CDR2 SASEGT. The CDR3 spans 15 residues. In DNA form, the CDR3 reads TGTGCCAGCAGTGAAGAGGTGGGAGCCAGTGAGACCCAGTACTTC. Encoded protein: CASSEEVGASETQYF.

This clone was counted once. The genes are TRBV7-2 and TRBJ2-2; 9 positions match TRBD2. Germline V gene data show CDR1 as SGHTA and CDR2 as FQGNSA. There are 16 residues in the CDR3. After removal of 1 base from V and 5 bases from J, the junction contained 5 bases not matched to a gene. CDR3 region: CASSLDPSGTTGELFF. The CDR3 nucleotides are TGTGCCAGCAGCTTAGATCCTAGCGGGACGACCGGGGAGCTGTTTTTT.

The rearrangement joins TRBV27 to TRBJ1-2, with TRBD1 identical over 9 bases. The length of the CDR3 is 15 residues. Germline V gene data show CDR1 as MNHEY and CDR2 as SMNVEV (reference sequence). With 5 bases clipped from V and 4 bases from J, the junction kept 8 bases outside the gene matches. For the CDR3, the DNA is TGTGCCAGCAGTCCTAGGACAGGGGCAAGCTATGGCTACACCTTC. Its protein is CASSPRTGASYGYTF.

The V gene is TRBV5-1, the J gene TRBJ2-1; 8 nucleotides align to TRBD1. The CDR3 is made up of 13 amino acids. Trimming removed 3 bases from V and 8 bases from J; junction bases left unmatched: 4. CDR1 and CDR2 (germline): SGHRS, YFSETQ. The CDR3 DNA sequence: TGCGCCAGCAGCTCGGACAGGGACGATGAGCAGTTCTTC. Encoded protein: CASSSDRDDEQFF. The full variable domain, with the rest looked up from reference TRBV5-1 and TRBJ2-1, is KAGVTQTPRYLIKTRGQQVTLSCSPISGHRSVSWYQQTPGQGLQFLFEYFSETQRNKGNFPGRFSGRQFSNSRSEMNVSTLELGDSALYLCASSSDRDDEQFFGPGTRLTVL.

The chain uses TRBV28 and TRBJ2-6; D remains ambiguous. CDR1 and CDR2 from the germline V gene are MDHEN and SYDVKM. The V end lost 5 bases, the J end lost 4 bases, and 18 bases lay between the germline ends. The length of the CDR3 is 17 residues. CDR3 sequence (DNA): TGTGCCAGCAGTCTTAGAGGTTCCCTGGGGGGGGCCAACGTCCTGACTTTC. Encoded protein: CASSLRGSLGGANVLTF.

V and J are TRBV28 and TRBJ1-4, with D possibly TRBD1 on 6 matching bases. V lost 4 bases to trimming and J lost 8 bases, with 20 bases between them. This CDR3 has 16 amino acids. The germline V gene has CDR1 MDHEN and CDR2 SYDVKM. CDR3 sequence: CASSSLNGQPQEKLFF. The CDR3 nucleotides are TGTGCCAGCAGTTCACTCAACGGACAGCCGCAGGAAAAACTGTTTTTT.

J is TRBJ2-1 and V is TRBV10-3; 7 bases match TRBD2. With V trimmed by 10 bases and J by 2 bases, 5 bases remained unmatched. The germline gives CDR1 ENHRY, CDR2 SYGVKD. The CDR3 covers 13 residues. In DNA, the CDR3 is TGTGCCACTCGACTAGCTACCTACAATGAGCAGTTCTTC. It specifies CATRLATYNEQFF.

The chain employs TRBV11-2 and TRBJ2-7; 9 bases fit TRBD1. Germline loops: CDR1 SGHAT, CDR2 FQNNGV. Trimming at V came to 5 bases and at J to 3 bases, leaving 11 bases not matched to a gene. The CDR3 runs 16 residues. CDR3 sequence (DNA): TGTGCCAGCAGCCCCCTTCGGCGGACAGGGGTCTACGAGCAGTACTTC. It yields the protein CASSPLRRTGVYEQYF.

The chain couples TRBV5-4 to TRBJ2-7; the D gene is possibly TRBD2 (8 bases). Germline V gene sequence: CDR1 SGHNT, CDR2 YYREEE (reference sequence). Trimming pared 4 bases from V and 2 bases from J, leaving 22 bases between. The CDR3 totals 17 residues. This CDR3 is CASSLYGGGGGTYEQYF. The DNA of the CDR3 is TGTGCCAGCAGCCTCTATGGAGGGGGCGGGGGGACCTACGAGCAGTACTTC.

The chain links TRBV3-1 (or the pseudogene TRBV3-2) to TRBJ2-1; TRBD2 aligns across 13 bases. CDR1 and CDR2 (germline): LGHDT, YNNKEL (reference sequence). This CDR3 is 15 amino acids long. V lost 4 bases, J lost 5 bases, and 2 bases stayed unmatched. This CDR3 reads CASSPGTSGNNEQFF. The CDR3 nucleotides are TGTGCCAGCAGCCCCGGGACTAGCGGGAACAATGAGCAGTTCTTC.

The CDR3 protein is CASRPGTGPPETQYF. The CDR3 DNA reads TGTGCCAGCAGACCCGGGACAGGCCCGCCGGAGACCCAGTACTTC. V gene TRBV7-2 combines with J gene TRBJ2-5; 8 bases map to TRBD1. Trimming removed 6 bases from V and 5 bases from J; junction bases left unmatched: 11. The germline gives CDR1 SGHTA, CDR2 FQGNSA. The CDR3 totals 15 residues.

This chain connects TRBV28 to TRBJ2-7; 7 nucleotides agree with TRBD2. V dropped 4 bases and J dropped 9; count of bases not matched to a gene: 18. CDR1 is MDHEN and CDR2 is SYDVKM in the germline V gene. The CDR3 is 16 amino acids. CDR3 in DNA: TGTGCCAGCAGTTCCAGGACTAGGGTGACCCTACGAGGGCAGTACTTC. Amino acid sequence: CASSSRTRVTLRGQYF.

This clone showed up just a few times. CDR3 amino acids: CASSPRDRGYGGYTF. The CDR3 bases are TGTGCCAGCAGCCCGCGGGACAGGGGCTATGGGGGCTACACCTTC. J is TRBJ1-2 and V is TRBV5-4; TRBD1 matches 10 bases. The CDR3 extends over 15 amino acids. Trimming took 4 bases from V and 8 from J; bases not matched to a gene: 11. CDR1 and CDR2 (germline): SGHNT, YYREEE (reference sequence).

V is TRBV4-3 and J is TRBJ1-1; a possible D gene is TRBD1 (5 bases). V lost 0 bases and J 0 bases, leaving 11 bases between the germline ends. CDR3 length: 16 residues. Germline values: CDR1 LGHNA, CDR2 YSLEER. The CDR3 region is CASSQDLQGMNTEAFF. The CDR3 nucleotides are TGCGCCAGCAGCCAAGATCTGCAGGGCATGAACACTGAAGCTTTCTTT.

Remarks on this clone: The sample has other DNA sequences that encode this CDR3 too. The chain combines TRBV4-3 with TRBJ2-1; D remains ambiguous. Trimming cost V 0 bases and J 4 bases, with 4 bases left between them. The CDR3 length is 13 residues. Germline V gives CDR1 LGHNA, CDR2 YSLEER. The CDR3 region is CASSQDGYNEQFF. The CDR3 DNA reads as TGCGCCAGCAGCCAAGATGGATACAATGAGCAGTTCTTC.

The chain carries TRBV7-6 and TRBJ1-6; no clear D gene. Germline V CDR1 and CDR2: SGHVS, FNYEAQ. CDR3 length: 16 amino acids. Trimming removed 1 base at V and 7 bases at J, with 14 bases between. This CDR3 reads CASSLGSQYRNSPLHF. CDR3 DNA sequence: TGTGCCAGCAGCTTAGGGTCCCAATACAGAAATTCACCCCTCCACTTT.

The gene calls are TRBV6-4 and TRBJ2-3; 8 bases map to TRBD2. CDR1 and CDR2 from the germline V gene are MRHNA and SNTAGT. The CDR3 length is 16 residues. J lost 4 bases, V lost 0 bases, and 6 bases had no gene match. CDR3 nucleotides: TGTGCCAGCAGTGACTCTCCAGCGGGAGCAGCAGATACGCAGTATTTT. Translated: CASSDSPAGAADTQYF.